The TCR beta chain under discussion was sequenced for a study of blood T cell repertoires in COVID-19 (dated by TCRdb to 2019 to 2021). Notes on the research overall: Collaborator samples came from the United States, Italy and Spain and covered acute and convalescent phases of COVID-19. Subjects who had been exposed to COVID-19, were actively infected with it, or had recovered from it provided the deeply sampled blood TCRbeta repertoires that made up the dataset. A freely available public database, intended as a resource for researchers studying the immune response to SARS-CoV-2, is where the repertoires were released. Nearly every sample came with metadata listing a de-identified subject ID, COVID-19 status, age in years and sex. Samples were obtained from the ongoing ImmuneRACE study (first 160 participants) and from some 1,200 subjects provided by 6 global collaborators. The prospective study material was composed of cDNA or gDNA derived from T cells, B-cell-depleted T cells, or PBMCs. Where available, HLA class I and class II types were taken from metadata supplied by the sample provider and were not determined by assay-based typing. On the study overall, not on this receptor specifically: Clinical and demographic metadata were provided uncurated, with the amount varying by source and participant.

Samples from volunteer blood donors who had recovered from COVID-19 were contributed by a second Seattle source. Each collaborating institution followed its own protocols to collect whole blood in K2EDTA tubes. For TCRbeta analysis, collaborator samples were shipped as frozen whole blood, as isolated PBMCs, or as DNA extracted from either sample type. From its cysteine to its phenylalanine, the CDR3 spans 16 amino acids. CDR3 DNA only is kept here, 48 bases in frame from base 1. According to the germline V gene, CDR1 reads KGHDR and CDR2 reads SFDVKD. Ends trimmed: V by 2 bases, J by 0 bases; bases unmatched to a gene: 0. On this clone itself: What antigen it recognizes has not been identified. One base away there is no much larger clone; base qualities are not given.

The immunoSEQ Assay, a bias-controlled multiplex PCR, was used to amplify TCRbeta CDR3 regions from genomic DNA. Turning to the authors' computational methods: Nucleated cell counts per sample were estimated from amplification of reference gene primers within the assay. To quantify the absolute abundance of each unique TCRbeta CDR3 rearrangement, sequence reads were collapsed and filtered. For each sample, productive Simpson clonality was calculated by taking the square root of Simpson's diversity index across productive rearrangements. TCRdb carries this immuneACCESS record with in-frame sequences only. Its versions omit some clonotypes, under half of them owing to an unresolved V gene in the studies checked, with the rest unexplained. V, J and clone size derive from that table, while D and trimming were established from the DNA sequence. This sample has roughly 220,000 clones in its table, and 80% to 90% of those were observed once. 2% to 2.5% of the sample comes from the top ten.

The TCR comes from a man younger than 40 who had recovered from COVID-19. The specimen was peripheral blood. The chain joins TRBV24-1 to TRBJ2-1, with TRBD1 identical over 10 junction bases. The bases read TGTGCCACCAGTGATTGGGACAGGGGCTCCTACAATGAGCAGTTCTTC. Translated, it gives CATSDWDRGSYNEQFF.